This T cell receptor (beta chain) stems from a study of CD8 T cells in Susac syndrome. Study-wide results and caveats: Acknowledgment was made by the study that its TCR sequencing and HLA analysis involved a relatively small number of individuals.

A note on this clonotype: Its antigen is unidentified.

The CDR3 sequence is 12 residues long. The V end was cut by 5 bases, the J end by 0 bases, with 2 bases between. Germline CDR1 reads LNHDA; CDR2 reads SQIVND (reference sequence). After extraction with the RNeasy kit, roughly 0.45 to 1 ug of the RNA was reverse transcribed using random hexamers. An immunoSEQ multiplex PCR amplified TCR beta CDR3 over 54 Vbeta and 13 Jbeta. TCRdb itself ran the immunoSEQ multiplex PCR reads through MiXCR, one entry per CDR3 protein. The repertoire includes 84,000 or so distinct CDR3 sequences, 95% of them detected once, and 0.4% to 0.5% sits in the top ten. The chain links TRBV19 to TRBJ2-1; no reliable D call. This clonotype was obtained from a human donor with Susac syndrome. The sequenced sample consisted of CD8+ T cells from PBMCs. The CDR3 loop reads CASSVSYNEQFF. CDR3 bases: TGTGCCAGTAGTGTCTCCTACAATGAGCAGTTCTTC.